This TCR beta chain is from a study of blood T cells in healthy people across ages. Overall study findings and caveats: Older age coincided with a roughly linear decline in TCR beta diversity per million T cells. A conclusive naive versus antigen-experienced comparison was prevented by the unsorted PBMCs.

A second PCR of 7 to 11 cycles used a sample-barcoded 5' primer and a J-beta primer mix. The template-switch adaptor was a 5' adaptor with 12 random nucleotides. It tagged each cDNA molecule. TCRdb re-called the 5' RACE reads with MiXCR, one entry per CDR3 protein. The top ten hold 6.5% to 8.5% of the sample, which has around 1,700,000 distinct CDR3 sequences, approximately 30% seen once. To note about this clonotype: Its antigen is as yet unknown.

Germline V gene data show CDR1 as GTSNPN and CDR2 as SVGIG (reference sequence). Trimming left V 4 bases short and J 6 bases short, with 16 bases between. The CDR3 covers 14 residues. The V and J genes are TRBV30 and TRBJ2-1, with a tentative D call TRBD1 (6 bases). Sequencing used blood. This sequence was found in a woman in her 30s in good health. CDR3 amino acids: CAWTSTGSANEQFF. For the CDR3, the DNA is TGTGCCTGGACTTCGACAGGTTCTGCCAATGAGCAGTTCTTC.